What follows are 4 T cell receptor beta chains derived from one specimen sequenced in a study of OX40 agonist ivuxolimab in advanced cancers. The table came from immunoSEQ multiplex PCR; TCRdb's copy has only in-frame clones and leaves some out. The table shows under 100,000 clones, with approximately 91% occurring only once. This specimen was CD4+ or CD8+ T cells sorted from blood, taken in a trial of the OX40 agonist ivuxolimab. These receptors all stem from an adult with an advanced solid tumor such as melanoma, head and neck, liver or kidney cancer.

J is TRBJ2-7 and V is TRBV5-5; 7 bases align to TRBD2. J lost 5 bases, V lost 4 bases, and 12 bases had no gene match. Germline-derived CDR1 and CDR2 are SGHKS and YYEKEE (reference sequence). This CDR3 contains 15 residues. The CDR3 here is CASSRPGLAADEQYF. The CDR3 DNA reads TGTGCCAGCAGCCGACCGGGTCTAGCGGCCGACGAGCAGTACTTC.

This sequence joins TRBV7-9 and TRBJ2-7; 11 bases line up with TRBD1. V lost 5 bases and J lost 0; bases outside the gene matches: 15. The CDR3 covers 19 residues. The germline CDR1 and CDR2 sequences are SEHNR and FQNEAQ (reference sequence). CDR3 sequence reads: CASSRPRGQGARSSYEQYF. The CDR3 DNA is TGTGCCAGCAGCCGCCCCAGAGGACAGGGGGCCCGAAGCTCCTACGAGCAGTACTTC.

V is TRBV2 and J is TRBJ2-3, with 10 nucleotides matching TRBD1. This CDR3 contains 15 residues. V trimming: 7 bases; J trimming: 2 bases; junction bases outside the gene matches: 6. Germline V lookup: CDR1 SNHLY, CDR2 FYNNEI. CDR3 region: CASKRDRGTTDTQYF. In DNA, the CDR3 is TGTGCCAGCAAAAGGGACAGGGGAACCACAGATACGCAGTATTTT.

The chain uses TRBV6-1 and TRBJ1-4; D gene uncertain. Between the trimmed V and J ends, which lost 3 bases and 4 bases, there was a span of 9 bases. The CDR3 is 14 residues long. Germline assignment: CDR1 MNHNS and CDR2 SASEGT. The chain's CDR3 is CASSDRWDNEKLFF. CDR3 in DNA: TGTGCCAGCAGTGATCGGTGGGATAATGAAAAACTGTTTTTT.